The rows below give T cell receptor beta chains drawn from one sample of a study of cytomegalovirus exposure and HLA in healthy donors. The data were produced by immunoSEQ multiplex PCR, yet TCRdb's version contains in-frame clones alone and is incomplete. Here the sample table reports just over 60,000 clones. What was sequenced was PBMCs. The receptors were sampled from a man aged 25-45 years in good health and CMV-seropositive. Each CDR3 is given with its conserved first and last residue. D genes are given only for firm matches.

NA	TRBV19	TRBJ2-7	CASSIAGRFSYEQYF	TGTGCCAGTAGTATCGCCGGGAGATTCTCCTACGAGCAGTACTTC
TRBD1	TRBV5-8	TRBJ2-7	CASSPWDRVYEQYF	TGTGCCAGCAGCCCCTGGGACAGGGTCTACGAGCAGTACTTC
NA	TRBV29-1	TRBJ2-7	CSVGGKWGVYEQYF	TGCAGCGTTGGCGGGAAATGGGGAGTCTACGAGCAGTACTTC
TRBD1	TRBV19	TRBJ1-5	CASSMDRTQPQHF	TGTGCCAGTAGCATGGACAGGACCCAGCCCCAGCATTTT
TRBD2	TRBV28	TRBJ2-7	CASSPPAGVTYEQYF	TGTGCCAGCAGTCCCCCGGCGGGAGTCACCTACGAGCAGTACTTC
TRBD1	TRBV5-1	TRBJ2-5	CASSSGTGGWQETQYF	TGCGCCAGCAGCTCCGGGACAGGGGGTTGGCAAGAGACCCAGTACTTC
TRBD1	TRBV2	TRBJ1-2	CASRKQQGHPTF	TGTGCCAGCAGGAAACAACAGGGGCACCCCACCTTC
NA	TRBV4-2	TRBJ1-5	CASSPTPSGEGQPQHF	TGTGCCAGCAGCCCTACTCCTTCAGGGGAGGGTCAGCCCCAGCATTTT
TRBD1	TRBV25-1	TRBJ1-2	CASSEPTGEGHGYTF	TGTGCCAGCAGTGAACCGACAGGGGAGGGGCATGGCTACACCTTC
NA	TRBV7-2	TRBJ2-7	CASSLDGRQAYEQYF	TGTGCCAGCAGCTTAGACGGGAGACAAGCCTACGAGCAGTACTTC
NA	TRBV6-6	TRBJ1-6	CASSRDTTNSPLHF	TGTGCCAGCAGTCGGGACACCACCAATTCACCCCTCCACTTT
NA	TRBV9	TRBJ1-2	CASSQGRTYGYTF	TGTGCCAGCAGCCAGGGTAGGACCTATGGCTACACCTTC
NA	TRBV7-7	TRBJ2-5	CASSLSLVETQYF	TGTGCTAGCAGCTTATCTCTTGTGGAGACCCAGTACTTC
NA	TRBV19	TRBJ1-2	CASSTQQGTYGYTF	TGTGCCAGTAGTACACAACAGGGCACCTATGGCTACACCTTC
NA	TRBV6-1	TRBJ1-5	CASSGGTYSNQPQHF	TGTGCCAGCAGTGGAGGCACTTATAGCAATCAGCCCCAGCATTTT
TRBD1	TRBV25-1	TRBJ1-4	CASSVQGRNEKLFF	TGTGCCAGCAGTGTACAGGGGCGGAATGAAAAACTGTTTTTT
NA	TRBV5-6	TRBJ1-2	CASSQQGAPGDYGYTF	TGTGCCAGCAGCCAACAAGGGGCCCCGGGGGACTATGGCTACACCTTC
NA	TRBV7-9	TRBJ2-3	CASSFRITTWTSTDTQYF	TGTGCCAGCAGCTTCCGTATAACAACCTGGACTAGCACAGATACGCAGTATTTT
TRBD1	TRBV7-3	TRBJ2-3	CASSLGDRGHTQYF	TGTGCCAGCAGCTTAGGGGACAGGGGCCATACGCAGTATTTT
NA	TRBV7-9	TRBJ2-1	CASSPRTVDNEQFF	TGTGCCAGCAGCCCCCGGACAGTTGACAATGAGCAGTTCTTC
NA	TRBV6-1	TRBJ1-1	CASSEAQGWDTEAFF	TGTGCCAGCAGTGAAGCACAGGGCTGGGACACTGAAGCTTTCTTT
TRBD1	TRBV4-1	TRBJ2-7	CASSQGLGQGSGEQYF	TGCGCCAGCAGCCAAGGCCTAGGACAGGGGTCTGGCGAGCAGTACTTC
TRBD2	TRBV13	TRBJ2-3	CASSRNKAGPSTDKQYF	TGTGCCAGCAGCAGAAATAAAGCGGGACCTTCCACAGATAAGCAGTATTTT
NA	TRBV10-3	TRBJ2-2	CAINSAGSDTGELFF	TGTGCCATCAATTCGGCAGGGTCGGACACCGGGGAGCTGTTTTTT
TRBD1	TRBV7-9	TRBJ1-2	CASSSGGDYGYTF	TGTGCCAGCAGCTCAGGGGGCGACTATGGCTACACCTTC
TRBD1	TRBV4-1	TRBJ1-4	CAGSQVTGGYEKLFF	TGCGCCGGCAGCCAAGTTACAGGGGGGTATGAAAAACTGTTTTTT
NA	TRBV13	TRBJ2-7	CASSLDGTSYDEQYF	TGTGCCAGCAGCTTGGACGGGACATCCTACGACGAGCAGTACTTC
NA	TRBV5-6	TRBJ2-3	CASSSLAGASTDTQYF	TGTGCCAGCAGCTCCTTAGCTGGGGCTAGCACAGATACGCAGTATTTT
TRBD1	TRBV4-1	TRBJ1-1	CASSLSTGDGREAFF	TGCGCCAGCAGCCTTTCAACAGGGGATGGAAGGGAAGCTTTCTTT
NA	TRBV7-9	TRBJ2-3	CASSSRVDTQYF	TGTGCCAGCAGCTCCAGGGTTGATACGCAGTATTTT
TRBD1	TRBV5-1	TRBJ1-2	CASSQGTGSIGYTF	TGCGCCAGCAGCCAGGGGACAGGGTCAATTGGCTACACCTTC
NA	TRBV19	TRBJ1-5	CASSEGINQPQHF	TGTGCCAGTAGTGAGGGTATCAATCAGCCCCAGCATTTT
TRBD1	TRBV5-5	TRBJ2-5	CASSPRQGRYQETQYF	TGTGCCAGCAGCCCGCGACAGGGACGTTACCAAGAGACCCAGTACTTC
TRBD1	TRBV6-1	TRBJ2-7	CASSAGTGGWSSYEQYF	TGTGCCAGCAGTGCCGGGACAGGGGGCTGGAGCTCCTACGAGCAGTACTTC
NA	TRBV6-6	TRBJ2-7	CASSYSTGYPYEQYF	TGTGCCAGCAGTTACTCCACAGGGTACCCCTACGAGCAGTACTTC
NA	TRBV5-5	TRBJ2-7	CASSLSLGGYEQYF	TGTGCCAGCAGCTTGAGCCTTGGGGGCTACGAGCAGTACTTC
TRBD2	TRBV19	TRBJ2-1	CASSIILADDNEQFF	TGTGCCAGTAGTATCATACTAGCGGACGACAATGAGCAGTTCTTC
NA	TRBV4-2	TRBJ1-1	CASSRTITGDTEAFF	TGTGCCAGCAGCCGCACTATAACGGGGGACACTGAAGCTTTCTTT
NA	TRBV7-7	TRBJ2-3	CASSPSPVTDTQYF	TGTGCTAGCAGTCCGTCCCCCGTGACAGATACGCAGTATTTT
TRBD1	TRBV5-1	TRBJ2-5	CASSQGGQGNQETQYF	TGCGCCAGCAGCCAGGGGGGACAGGGGAACCAAGAGACCCAGTACTTC
NA	TRBV15	TRBJ2-1	CATSRDGQTEGYNEQFF	TGTGCCACCAGCAGAGATGGGCAGACGGAGGGTTACAATGAGCAGTTCTTC
TRBD2	TRBV19	TRBJ2-1	CASRVFSGGTYNEQFF	TGTGCCAGTAGGGTTTTTAGCGGGGGGACCTACAATGAGCAGTTCTTC